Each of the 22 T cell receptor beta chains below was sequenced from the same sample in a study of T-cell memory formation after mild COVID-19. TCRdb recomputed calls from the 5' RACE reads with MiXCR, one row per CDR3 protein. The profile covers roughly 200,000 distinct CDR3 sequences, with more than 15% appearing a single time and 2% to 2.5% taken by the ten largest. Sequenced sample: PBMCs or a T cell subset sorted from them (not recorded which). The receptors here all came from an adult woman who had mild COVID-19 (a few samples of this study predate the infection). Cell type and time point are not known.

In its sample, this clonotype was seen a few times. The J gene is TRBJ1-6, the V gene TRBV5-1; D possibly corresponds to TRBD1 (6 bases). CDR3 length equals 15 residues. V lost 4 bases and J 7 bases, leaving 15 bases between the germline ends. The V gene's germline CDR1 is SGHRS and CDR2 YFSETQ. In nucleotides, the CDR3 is TGCGCCAGCAGCCCGTCGGGGGGCGGGAATTCACCCCTCCACTTT. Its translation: CASSPSGGGNSPLHF.

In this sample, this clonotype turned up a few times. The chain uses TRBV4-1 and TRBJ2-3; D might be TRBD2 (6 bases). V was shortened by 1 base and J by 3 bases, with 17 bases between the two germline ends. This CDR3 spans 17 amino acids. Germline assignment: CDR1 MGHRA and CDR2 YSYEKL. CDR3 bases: TGCGCCAGCAGCCAAGGCCCGGCCAGCGGGTTGACAGATACGCAGTATTTT. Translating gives CASSQGPASGLTDTQYF.

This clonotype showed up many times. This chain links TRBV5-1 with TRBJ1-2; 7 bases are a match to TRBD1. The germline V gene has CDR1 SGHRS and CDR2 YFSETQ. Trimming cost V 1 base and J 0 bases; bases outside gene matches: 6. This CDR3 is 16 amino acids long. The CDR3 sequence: CASSLSTGNPNYGYTF. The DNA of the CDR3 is TGCGCCAGCAGCTTGTCGACAGGGAACCCTAACTATGGCTACACCTTC.

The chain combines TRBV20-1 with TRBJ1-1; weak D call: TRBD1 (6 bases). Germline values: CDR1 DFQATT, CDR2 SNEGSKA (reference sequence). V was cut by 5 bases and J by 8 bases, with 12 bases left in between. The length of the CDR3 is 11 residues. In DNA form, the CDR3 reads TGCAGTGCTCGGACAGCGGTCGAAGCTTTCTTT. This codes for CSARTAVEAFF.

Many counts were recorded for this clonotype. The DNA of the CDR3 is TGCGCCAGCAGCTTGGCTAGGGGCGACAGGGTCGGTGGCTACACCTTC. This translates into CASSLARGDRVGGYTF. V usage is TRBV5-1 and J usage is TRBJ1-2, with 7 bases identical to TRBD1. Looked up from germline, CDR1 is SGHRS and CDR2 is YFSETQ. V dropped 0 bases and J dropped 7; count of bases not matched to a gene: 12. The CDR3 sequence is 16 residues long.

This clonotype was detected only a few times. CDR3 sequence reads: CASSLGRGPGNEQFF. The DNA for the CDR3 is TGTGCCAGCAGCCTGGGTCGGGGCCCCGGCAATGAGCAGTTCTTC. This sequence joins TRBV5-4 and TRBJ2-1; D may match TRBD1 or TRBD2 (5 bases each). V gave up 4 bases and J gave up 6 bases, with 17 bases separating them. CDR1 is SGHNT, CDR2 YYREEE, per germline (reference sequence). The CDR3 totals 15 residues.

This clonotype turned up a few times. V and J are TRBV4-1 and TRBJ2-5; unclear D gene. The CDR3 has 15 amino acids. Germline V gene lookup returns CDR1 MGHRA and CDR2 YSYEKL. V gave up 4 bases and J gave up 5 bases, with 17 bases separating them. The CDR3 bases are TGCGCCAGCAGCCGCCGAAATCCTGCGACGGAGACCCAGTACTTC. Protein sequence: CASSRRNPATETQYF.

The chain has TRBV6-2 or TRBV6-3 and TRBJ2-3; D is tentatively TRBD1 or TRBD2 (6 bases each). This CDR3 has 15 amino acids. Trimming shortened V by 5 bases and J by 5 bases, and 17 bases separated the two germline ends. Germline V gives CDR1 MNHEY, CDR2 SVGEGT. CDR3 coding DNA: TGTGCCAGCAGTCCCCATCTCGGAGGGGGAGATACGCAGTATTTT. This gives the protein CASSPHLGGGDTQYF.

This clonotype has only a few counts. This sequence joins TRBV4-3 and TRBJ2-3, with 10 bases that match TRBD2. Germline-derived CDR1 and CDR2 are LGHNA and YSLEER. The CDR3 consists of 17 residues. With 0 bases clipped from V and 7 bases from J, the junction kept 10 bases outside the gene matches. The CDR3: CASSQDQAGGPRNTQYF. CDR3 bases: TGCGCCAGCAGCCAAGATCAAGCGGGAGGGCCACGGAATACGCAGTATTTT.

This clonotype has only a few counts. The CDR3 nucleotides read TGTGCCAGCAGCTTAGCGGGACAGGGGGCCTACACTGAAGCTTTCTTT. It codes for CASSLAGQGAYTEAFF. The chain has TRBV7-6 and TRBJ1-1; 12 nucleotides match TRBD1. Germline assignment: CDR1 SGHVS and CDR2 FNYEAQ. The CDR3 totals 16 residues. J was trimmed by 3 bases and V by 0 bases; bases with no gene match: 2. Looking up the rest from reference TRBV7-6 and TRBJ1-1 gives the full variable domain: GAGVSQSPRYKVTKRGQDVALRCDPISGHVSLYWYRQALGQGPEFLTYFNYEAQQDKSGLPNDRFSAERPEGSISTLTIQRTEQRDSAMYRCASSLAGQGAYTEAFFGQGTRLTVV.

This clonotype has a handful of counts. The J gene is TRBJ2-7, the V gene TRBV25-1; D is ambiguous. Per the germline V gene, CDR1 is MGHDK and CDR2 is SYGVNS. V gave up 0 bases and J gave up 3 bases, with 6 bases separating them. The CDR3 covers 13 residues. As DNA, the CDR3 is TGTGCCAGCAGTGAATATGTCGGCTACGAGCAGTACTTC. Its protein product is CASSEYVGYEQYF.

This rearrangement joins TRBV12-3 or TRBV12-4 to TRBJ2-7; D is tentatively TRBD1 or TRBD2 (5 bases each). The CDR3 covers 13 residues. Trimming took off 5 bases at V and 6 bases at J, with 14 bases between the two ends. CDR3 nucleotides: TGTGCCAGCAGTCCCAGTGGGGGACGCGAGCAGTACTTC. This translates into CASSPSGGREQYF.

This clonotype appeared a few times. CDR3: CASSRDYHTDTQYF. CDR3 nucleotide sequence: TGTGCCAGCAGCCGGGACTATCACACAGATACGCAGTATTTT. The gene calls are TRBV12-3 or TRBV12-4 and TRBJ2-3; 7 positions match TRBD2. Germline trimming cut 6 bases from V and 2 bases from J; bases unmatched to any gene: 5. The CDR3 is 14 amino acids.

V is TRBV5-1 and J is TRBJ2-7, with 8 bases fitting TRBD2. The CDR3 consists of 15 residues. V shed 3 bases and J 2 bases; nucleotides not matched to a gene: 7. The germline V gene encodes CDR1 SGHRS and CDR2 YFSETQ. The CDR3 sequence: CASSWTGTSPYEQYF. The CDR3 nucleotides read TGCGCCAGCAGCTGGACCGGGACTAGTCCCTACGAGCAGTACTTC.

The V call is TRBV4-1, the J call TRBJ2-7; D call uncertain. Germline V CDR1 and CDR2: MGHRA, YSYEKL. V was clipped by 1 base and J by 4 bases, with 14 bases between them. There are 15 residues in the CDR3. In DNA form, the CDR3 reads TGCGCCAGCAGCCAAGGATGGGGTGCACTGTACGAGCAGTACTTC. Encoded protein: CASSQGWGALYEQYF.

As DNA, the CDR3 is TGCGCCAGCAGCCCGGTCCGGGACACTGAAGCTTTCTTT. This encodes CASSPVRDTEAFF. The chain combines TRBV5-1 with TRBJ1-1; D gene unclear. The V end lost 4 bases, the J end lost 3 bases, and 10 bases lay between the germline ends. This CDR3 spans 13 amino acids. CDR1 SGHRS and CDR2 YFSETQ come from the germline V gene.

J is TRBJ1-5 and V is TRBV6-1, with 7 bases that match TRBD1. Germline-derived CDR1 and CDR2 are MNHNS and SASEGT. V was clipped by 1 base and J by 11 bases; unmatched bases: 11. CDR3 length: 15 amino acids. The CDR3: CASSEVRQGDGSQHF. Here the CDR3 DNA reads TGTGCCAGCAGTGAAGTCCGACAGGGCGATGGGTCCCAGCATTTT.

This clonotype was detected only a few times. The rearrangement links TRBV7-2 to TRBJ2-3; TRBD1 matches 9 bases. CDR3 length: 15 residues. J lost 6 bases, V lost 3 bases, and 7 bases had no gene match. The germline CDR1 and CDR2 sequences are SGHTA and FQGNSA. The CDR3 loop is CASSFTGQGRDTQYF. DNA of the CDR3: TGTGCCAGCAGCTTTACGGGACAGGGAAGGGATACGCAGTATTTT.

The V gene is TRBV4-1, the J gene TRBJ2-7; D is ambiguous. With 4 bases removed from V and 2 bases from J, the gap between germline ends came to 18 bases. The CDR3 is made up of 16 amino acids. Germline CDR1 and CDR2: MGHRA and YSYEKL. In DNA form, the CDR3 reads TGCGCCAGCAGCCTAAGTAACAGCGCCCTCGCCTACGAGCAGTACTTC. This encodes CASSLSNSALAYEQYF.

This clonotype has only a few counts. In DNA form, the CDR3 reads TGTGCCAGCAGCTTAAGCCCGGGACTAGCGGGGAACACCGGGGAGCTGTTTTTT. As protein: CASSLSPGLAGNTGELFF. The rearrangement links TRBV7-3 to TRBJ2-2; 12 nucleotides agree with TRBD2. Trimming cost V 1 base and J 1 base; bases outside gene matches: 4. The CDR3 loop spans 18 amino acids. Germline CDR1 SGHTA, CDR2 FQGTGA.

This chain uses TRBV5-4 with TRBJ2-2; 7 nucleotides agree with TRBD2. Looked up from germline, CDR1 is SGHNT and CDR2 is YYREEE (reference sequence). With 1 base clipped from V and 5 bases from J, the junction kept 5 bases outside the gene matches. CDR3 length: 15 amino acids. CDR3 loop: CASSLKRDRTGELFF. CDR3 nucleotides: TGTGCCAGCAGCTTGAAGCGGGATCGAACCGGGGAGCTGTTTTTT.

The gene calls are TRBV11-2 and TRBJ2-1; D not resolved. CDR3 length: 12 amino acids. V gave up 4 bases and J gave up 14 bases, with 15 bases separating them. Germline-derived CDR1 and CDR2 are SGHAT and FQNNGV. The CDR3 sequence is CASSSVEKGEFF. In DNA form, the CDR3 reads TGTGCCAGCAGCTCCGTCGAGAAGGGTGAGTTCTTC.